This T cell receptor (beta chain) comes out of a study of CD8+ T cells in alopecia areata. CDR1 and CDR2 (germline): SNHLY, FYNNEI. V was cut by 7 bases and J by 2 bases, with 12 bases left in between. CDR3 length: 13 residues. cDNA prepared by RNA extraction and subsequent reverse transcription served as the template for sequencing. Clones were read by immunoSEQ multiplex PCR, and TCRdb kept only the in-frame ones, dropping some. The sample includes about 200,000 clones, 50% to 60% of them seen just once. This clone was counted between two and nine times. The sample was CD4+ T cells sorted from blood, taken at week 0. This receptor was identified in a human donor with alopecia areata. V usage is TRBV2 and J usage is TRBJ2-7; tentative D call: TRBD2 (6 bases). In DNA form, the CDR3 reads TGTGCCAGCACTAGACTAGGAACCTACGAGCAGTACTTC. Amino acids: CASTRLGTYEQYF.